A single sample gave rise to the 18 T cell receptor beta chains below, sequenced in a study of T cell responses to AZD1222 COVID-19 vaccine. Using immunoSEQ multiplex PCR, the repertoire was profiled, and TCRdb retains in-frame clones only, with some absent. Here the sample spans more than 150,000 clones, about 90% being singletons. Sequenced material: peripheral blood, taken 28 days after the second AZD1222 dose. The receptors originated from an adult who received the AZD1222 COVID-19 vaccine.

The CDR3 reads CASSRGGTTNEKLFF. In nucleotides, the CDR3 is TGTGCCAGCAGCCGGGGGGGAACAACTAATGAAAAACTGTTTTTT. V is TRBV2 and J is TRBJ1-4; perhaps TRBD1 as D (5 bases). V dropped 6 bases and J dropped 0 bases, with 11 bases sitting between them. The CDR3 totals 15 residues. Germline V gives CDR1 SNHLY, CDR2 FYNNEI.

The J gene is TRBJ2-1, the V gene TRBV19; D is unclear. Deletions cut 3 bases from V and 3 bases from J, with 6 bases between. Per the germline V gene, CDR1 is LNHDA and CDR2 is SQIVND (reference sequence). CDR3 length: 13 residues. CDR3 DNA: TGTGCCAGTAGTATGGGTGACTACAATGAGCAGTTCTTC. This sequence encodes CASSMGDYNEQFF.

V is TRBV4-1 and J is TRBJ2-5; 7 bases line up with TRBD1. CDR1 is MGHRA and CDR2 is YSYEKL in the germline V gene. The CDR3 loop spans 15 amino acids. Unmatched junction bases numbered 6, after V lost 3 bases and J lost 2 bases. The CDR3 DNA is TGCGCCAGCAGCCAGACCGGGACAGCGCAAGAGACCCAGTACTTC. Translation: CASSQTGTAQETQYF.

This CDR3 reads CAISGLNAGGTGELFF. The CDR3 nucleotides are TGTGCCATCAGTGGGTTAAATGCGGGGGGTACCGGGGAGCTGTTTTTT. This chain joins TRBV10-3 and TRBJ2-2; 8 bases align to TRBD2. CDR1 and CDR2 from the germline V gene are ENHRY and SYGVKD. The trim removed 4 bases at V and 5 bases at J, leaving 9 bases unmatched. The CDR3 extends over 16 amino acids.

The rearrangement links TRBV7-2 to TRBJ2-1; TRBD2 matches at 7 bases. There are 14 residues in the CDR3. Per the germline V gene, CDR1 is SGHTA and CDR2 is FQGNSA. Trimming removed 5 bases from V and 2 bases from J; junction bases left unmatched: 3. The CDR3 sequence: CASSLRGAYNEQFF. The DNA for the CDR3 is TGTGCCAGCAGCCTCCGGGGGGCCTACAATGAGCAGTTCTTC.

V gene TRBV7-3 combines with J gene TRBJ2-2; D remains unclear. Trimming left V 5 bases short and J 1 base short, with 8 bases between. This CDR3 is 14 amino acids long. In germline, CDR1 is SGHTA, CDR2 FQGTGA. The CDR3 region is CASSRVGNTGELFF. The DNA for the CDR3 is TGTGCCAGCAGCCGGGTAGGGAACACCGGGGAGCTGTTTTTT.

The CDR3 DNA reads as TGTGCCAGCAGTGATGGTTATCAGCCCCAGCATTTT. This encodes CASSDGYQPQHF. The rearrangement links TRBV25-1 to TRBJ1-5; no clear D. V shed 3 bases and J shed 5 bases, with 5 bases lying between them. Germline V CDR1 and CDR2: MGHDK, SYGVNS. CDR3 length: 12 residues.

This clone was picked up a small number of times. V and J are TRBV19 and TRBJ1-1; no firm D call. The germline gives CDR1 LNHDA, CDR2 SQIVND (reference sequence). The CDR3 is 14 residues long. Trimming shortened V by 3 bases and J by 0 bases, and 8 bases separated the two germline ends. CDR3 nucleotide sequence: TGTGCCAGTAGTATTGTTGGGATGAACACTGAAGCTTTCTTT. This encodes CASSIVGMNTEAFF.

The chain has TRBV29-1 and TRBJ2-1; TRBD1 or TRBD2 may be the D gene (7 bases each). V lost 3 bases to trimming and J lost 0 bases, with 15 bases between them. From germline, CDR1 is SQVTM and CDR2 ANQGSEA. The CDR3 is 16 residues long. CDR3 amino acids: CSVEGGGRGSYNEQFF. CDR3 in DNA: TGCAGCGTTGAGGGAGGGGGCAGGGGCTCCTACAATGAGCAGTTCTTC.

The gene calls are TRBV7-2 and TRBJ2-7; tentatively, D is TRBD1 (6 bases). The CDR3 totals 12 residues. CDR1 SGHTA and CDR2 FQGNSA come from the germline V gene. Trimming took 3 bases from V and 12 from J, leaving 15 bases between them. DNA for the CDR3: TGTGCCAGCAGCTTGGAAGACAGGACGGCGTACTTC. This encodes CASSLEDRTAYF. Full variable domain (remainder filled in from reference TRBV7-2 and TRBJ2-7): GAGVSQSPSNKVTEKGKDVELRCDPISGHTALYWYRQSLGQGLEFLIYFQGNSAPDKSGLPSDRFSAERTGGSVSTLTIQRTQQEDSAVYLCASSLEDRTAYFGPGTRLTVT.

This chain links TRBV10-3 with TRBJ2-5; 9 nucleotides match TRBD1. Per germline, CDR1 ENHRY and CDR2 SYGVKD. This CDR3 region has 15 residues. The trim removed 2 bases at V and 1 base at J, leaving 2 bases unmatched. CDR3 coding DNA: TGTGCCATCAGTGAGCTGGGACAGGGCCAAGAGACCCAGTACTTC. Amino acid sequence: CAISELGQGQETQYF.

The rearrangement joins TRBV19 to TRBJ1-1; 9 nucleotides agree with TRBD1. This CDR3 is 13 amino acids long. Germline V gene lookup returns CDR1 LNHDA and CDR2 SQIVND (reference sequence). Trimming at V came to 4 bases and at J to 6 bases, leaving 3 bases not matched to a gene. This chain's CDR3 is CASSTRDRAEAFF. CDR3 coding DNA: TGTGCCAGTAGTACCCGGGACAGGGCTGAAGCTTTCTTT.

The chain joins TRBV19 to TRBJ1-5; D is undetermined. Germline V lookup: CDR1 LNHDA, CDR2 SQIVND (reference sequence). The CDR3 runs 15 residues. V lost 0 bases to trimming and J lost 1 base, with 7 bases between them. The CDR3: CASSIEGSSNQPQHF. The CDR3 region has the DNA TGTGCCAGTAGTATAGAGGGATCGAGCAATCAGCCCCAGCATTTT.

The chain has TRBV2 and TRBJ2-2, with D maybe TRBD2 (5 bases). The CDR3 extends over 13 amino acids. Trimming cost V 7 bases and J 5 bases, with 11 bases left between them. In germline, CDR1 is SNHLY, CDR2 FYNNEI. The CDR3 sequence: CASNLAATGELFF. In DNA form, the CDR3 reads TGTGCCAGCAACCTAGCAGCAACCGGGGAGCTGTTTTTT.

This clone was seen a handful of times. The chain recombines TRBV30 with TRBJ2-5; TRBD1 is a possible D gene (6 bases). CDR1 and CDR2 (germline): GTSNPN, SVGIG (reference sequence). With 0 bases removed from V and 7 bases from J, the gap between germline ends came to 12 bases. This CDR3 has 13 residues. CDR3 region: CAWSVQGTGTQYF. CDR3 nucleotide sequence: TGTGCCTGGAGTGTACAGGGTACGGGGACCCAGTACTTC.

V gene TRBV3-1 (or the pseudogene TRBV3-2) combines with J gene TRBJ2-2, with no clear D. V was clipped by 2 bases and J by 1 base, with 11 bases between them. Per the germline V gene, CDR1 is LGHDT and CDR2 is YNNKEL (reference sequence). The CDR3 sequence is 16 residues long. In DNA form, the CDR3 reads TGTGCCAGCAGCCAATTAATGGGGATGAACACCGGGGAGCTGTTTTTT. This sequence encodes CASSQLMGMNTGELFF.

This clone has only a few counts. The chain uses TRBV5-1 and TRBJ2-2; 10 nucleotides match TRBD2. After removal of 5 bases from V and 0 bases from J, the junction contained 1 base not matched to a gene. The germline V gene encodes CDR1 SGHRS and CDR2 YFSETQ. This CDR3 region has 15 residues. The CDR3 DNA is TGCGCCAGCAGGACTAGCGGGTCGAACACCGGGGAGCTGTTTTTT. Translated, it gives CASRTSGSNTGELFF.

The V gene is TRBV27, the J gene TRBJ1-5; TRBD1 agrees at 9 bases. Germline CDR1 is MNHEY and CDR2 is SMNVEV (reference sequence). With 5 bases clipped from V and 6 bases from J, the junction kept 11 bases outside the gene matches. This CDR3 contains 16 residues. The CDR3 DNA sequence: TGTGCCAGCAGTCCACAGGACAGGGGCAAGGGTCAGCCCCAGCATTTT. Protein sequence: CASSPQDRGKGQPQHF.